These 2 T cell receptor beta chains share one sample of origin, sequenced in a study of CD8+CD57+ T cells in acquired aplastic anemia. Researchers used genomic DNA as the template to profile TCR beta VDJ and CDR3. TCRdb itself ran the reads through MiXCR, one entry per CDR3 protein. The sample gives under 200,000 distinct CDR3 sequences, about three fifths of which show up once; just over 45% is in the top ten. The sample comprised sorted CD4+, CD8+, or CD8+CD57+ T cells (not recorded which) from PBMCs. Receptors originate from a human donor with severe aplastic anemia or a healthy control (not recorded which).

The table lists this clonotype with many counts. The rearrangement joins TRBV14 to TRBJ1-1, with no clear D. Trimming cost V 1 base and J 2 bases, with 8 bases left between them. Germline CDR1 is SGHDN and CDR2 is FVKESK. This CDR3 has 14 amino acids. The CDR3 nucleotides are TGTGCCAGCAGCCAAGTACCGGTTAACACTGAAGCTTTCTTT. It codes for CASSQVPVNTEAFF.

This clonotype was picked up many times. The V call is TRBV7-2, the J call TRBJ1-1; 8 bases match TRBD1. CDR3 length: 15 residues. Germline-derived CDR1 and CDR2 are SGHTA and FQGNSA. V gave up 4 bases and J gave up 4 bases; unmatched junction bases: 8. The CDR3 DNA sequence: TGTGCCAGCAGCTCCGCAGGGGGCCCCGGCACTGAAGCTTTCTTT. It yields the protein CASSSAGGPGTEAFF.